These 18 T cell receptor beta chains were sequenced from one sample in a study of T cells in Graves' hyperthyroidism and ophthalmopathy. Amplified TCR beta CDR3 regions came from RNA transcripts. An initial round of RT-PCR targeting the TCR CDR3 relied on the HTBI primer set. A single record per CDR3 protein comes from TCRdb applying MiXCR to the multiplex PCR reads. The sample records 96,000 or so distinct CDR3 sequences, just over 50% being singletons. Input material: blood. These receptors came from a woman aged 40-49 years with Graves' hyperthyroidism.

This rearrangement joins TRBV7-8 to TRBJ2-7; 13 bases are shared with TRBD2. Germline V gives CDR1 SGHVS, CDR2 FQNEAQ. The CDR3 has 15 residues. V shed 5 bases, J shed 3 bases, and the junction held 4 bases outside the gene matches. The CDR3 protein is CASSKTSGRVYEQYF. CDR3 nucleotide sequence: TGTGCCAGCAGCAAAACTAGCGGGAGGGTCTACGAGCAGTACTTC.

This clonotype appeared many times. J is TRBJ1-2 and V is TRBV28; 8 bases align to TRBD1. The germline V gene encodes CDR1 MDHEN and CDR2 SYDVKM. V lost 3 bases, J lost 4 bases, and 4 bases stayed unmatched. The CDR3 covers 14 residues. The CDR3 here is CASSFTGTGYGYTF. The CDR3, as DNA: TGTGCCAGCAGTTTTACAGGGACAGGCTATGGCTACACCTTC.

The chain couples TRBV29-1 to TRBJ2-7; the D gene is possibly TRBD1 (5 bases). CDR1 and CDR2 from the germline V gene are SQVTM and ANQGSEA. The V and J ends lost 7 bases and 2 bases respectively, with 21 bases between them. This CDR3 has 15 residues. The CDR3 region is CSASSLEGAPYEQYF. CDR3 DNA: TGCAGCGCCAGCAGCTTGGAAGGGGCCCCCTACGAGCAGTACTTC.

DNA for the CDR3: TGTGCCAGCAGCGAAGGACTAGCGGGAGCCCACTCCTACGAGCAGTACTTC. Encoded protein: CASSEGLAGAHSYEQYF. The chain combines TRBV9 with TRBJ2-7, with 13 nucleotides matching TRBD2. The CDR3 runs 17 residues. The V gene end was trimmed by 3 bases and the J gene end by 0 bases; junction bases not matched to a gene: 6. From germline, CDR1 is SGDLS and CDR2 YYNGEE.

This clonotype was found many times. The chain links TRBV29-1 to TRBJ1-2; D gene uncertain. CDR1 and CDR2 (germline): SQVTM, ANQGSEA. The CDR3 is 13 residues long. Deletions cut 2 bases from V and 7 bases from J, with 14 bases between. This CDR3 is CSVEYRFTGGYTF. CDR3 bases: TGCAGCGTTGAATACCGGTTTACGGGTGGCTACACCTTC.

This chain joins TRBV15 and TRBJ1-1, with TRBD1 as a possible D gene (5 bases). The CDR3 extends over 15 amino acids. The ends were cut back, 0 bases at V and 2 bases at J, with 10 bases in the middle. Germline V gene data show CDR1 as LNHNV and CDR2 as YYDKDF (reference sequence). This CDR3 reads CATSRDQGPNTEAFF. In DNA, the CDR3 is TGTGCCACCAGCAGAGATCAGGGACCTAACACTGAAGCTTTCTTT.

Note on this clonotype: One junction end does not reproduce the germline sequence, and a read error may be involved. This chain uses TRBV15 with TRBJ2-7, with D perhaps TRBD1 (6 bases). The CDR3 is made up of 15 amino acids. CDR1 LNHNV and CDR2 YYDKDF come from the germline V gene (reference sequence). CDR3 amino acids: CAASSQDRGFYEQHF. In nucleotides, the CDR3 is TGTGCCGCCAGCAGCCAAGATAGGGGGTTCTACGAGCAGCACTTC.

The chain recombines TRBV25-1 with TRBJ1-1, with TRBD1 matching 9 bases. CDR3 size: 12 residues. The germline V gene has CDR1 MGHDK and CDR2 SYGVNS. CDR3 bases: TGTGCTCCCGGGACAGGGAGGACTGAAGCTTTCTTT. This encodes CAPGTGRTEAFF.

This clonotype was counted a few times. The V gene is TRBV24-1, the J gene TRBJ1-1; the D gene is possibly TRBD1 (5 bases). Germline CDR1 is KGHDR and CDR2 is SFDVKD. The germline V and J ends were trimmed by 4 bases and 9 bases, with 14 bases remaining between them. The CDR3 runs to 13 residues. The CDR3 coding sequence is TGTGCCACCAGTGAAGGGACGACGAATAAAGCTTTCTTT. Its protein product is CATSEGTTNKAFF.

This clonotype was counted between two and nine times. The V gene is TRBV5-1, the J gene TRBJ1-1, with TRBD1 matching over 8 bases. This CDR3 is 15 amino acids long. Germline V gene lookup returns CDR1 SGHRS and CDR2 YFSETQ. V was pared by 2 bases and J by 0 bases, with 3 bases of the junction left unmatched. DNA for the CDR3: TGCGCCAGCAGCTTCGGACAGGGACTGAACACTGAAGCTTTCTTT. Translated, it gives CASSFGQGLNTEAFF.

This clonotype showed up many times. The rearrangement joins TRBV5-1 to TRBJ2-7, with 8 bases matching TRBD2. CDR3 length equals 15 residues. CDR1 SGHRS and CDR2 YFSETQ come from the germline V gene. Losses at the gene ends were 3 bases for V and 2 bases for J; bases not matched to a gene: 7. CDR3 loop: CASSYGLATTYEQYF. The CDR3 coding sequence is TGCGCCAGCAGCTACGGACTAGCCACGACCTACGAGCAGTACTTC.

The sample holds many counts of this clonotype. The rearrangement uses TRBV7-9 and TRBJ1-2, with a possible D match to TRBD1 (5 bases). Germline V gene lookup returns CDR1 SEHNR and CDR2 FQNEAQ (reference sequence). The CDR3 contains 14 residues. Between the trimmed V and J ends, which lost 2 bases and 4 bases, there was a span of 11 bases. CDR3 loop: CASSLPGWGYGYTF. The CDR3 DNA follows: TGTGCCAGCAGCTTACCAGGGTGGGGCTATGGCTACACCTTC.

The rearrangement joins TRBV7-2 to TRBJ1-5; 12 positions match TRBD1. The germline CDR1 and CDR2 sequences are SGHTA and FQGNSA. This CDR3 has 17 amino acids. V lost 5 bases, J lost 2 bases, and 7 bases stayed unmatched. CDR3 sequence (DNA): TGTGCCAGCAGCCCGGGACAGGGGGCTGAAGGCAATCAGCCCCAGCATTTT. Amino acids: CASSPGQGAEGNQPQHF.

This clonotype was seen more than once but under ten times. The V gene is TRBV7-2, the J gene TRBJ2-5, with 13 nucleotides matching TRBD2. From germline, CDR1 is SGHTA and CDR2 FQGNSA. V trimming: 5 bases; J trimming: 0 bases; junction bases outside the gene matches: 12. The CDR3 has 19 amino acids. The CDR3 nucleotides are TGTGCCAGCAGCCCCGGACTAGCGGGAGTGATGGGGTACCAAGAGACCCAGTACTTC. This codes for CASSPGLAGVMGYQETQYF.

The count of this clonotype is one. V is TRBV19 and J is TRBJ2-7, with 12 positions matching TRBD2. The ends lost 5 bases at V and 5 bases at J; junction bases unmatched: 7. Germline CDR1 and CDR2: LNHDA and SQIVND (reference sequence). The CDR3 runs 15 residues. CDR3 in amino acids: CASSVGLAGYHEQYF. CDR3 coding DNA: TGTGCCAGTAGTGTCGGACTAGCGGGATACCACGAGCAGTACTTC.

The V call is TRBV19, the J call TRBJ1-3, with D hard to call. The CDR3 consists of 16 residues. With 7 bases removed from V and 0 bases from J, the gap between germline ends came to 16 bases. From germline, CDR1 is LNHDA and CDR2 SQIVND (reference sequence). CDR3 residues: CASNAVDGSSGNTIYF. DNA for the CDR3: TGTGCCAGTAATGCCGTGGACGGGAGCTCTGGAAACACCATATATTTT. Full variable domain (outside the CDR3, taken from reference TRBV19 and TRBJ1-3): DGGITQSPKYLFRKEGQNVTLSCEQNLNHDAMYWYRQDPGQGLRLIYYSQIVNDFQKGDIAEGYSVSREKKESFPLTVTSAQKNPTAFYLCASNAVDGSSGNTIYFGEGSWLTVV.

The sample holds many counts of this clonotype. This rearrangement joins TRBV12-3 or TRBV12-4 to TRBJ2-2, with D uncertain. Trimming removed 4 bases from V and 2 bases from J, with 2 bases in between. This CDR3 contains 12 residues. CDR3 DNA sequence: TGTGCCAGCAGTTCAAACACCGGGGAGCTGTTTTTT. It is translated as CASSSNTGELFF.

CDR3 bases: TGCAGTGCAGTTATAACAAACCAAGAGACCCAGTACTTC. Its protein product is CSAVITNQETQYF. The chain joins TRBV20-1 to TRBJ2-5; D call uncertain. Germline assignment: CDR1 DFQATT and CDR2 SNEGSKA (reference sequence). The CDR3 length is 13 residues. Deletions cut 6 bases from V and 0 bases from J, with 11 bases between.